The entry that follows covers one T cell receptor beta chain sequence. This specimen belongs to a study of blood T cell repertoires in COVID-19. Study-wide background: Nucleic acid was either cDNA or gDNA, and it came from T cells, B-cell-depleted T cells, or PBMCs.

Germline lookup yields CDR1 MNHEY and CDR2 SVGAGI. The CDR3 is made up of 15 amino acids. V lost 5 bases and J lost 4, with 14 bases in between. Source study methods: Estimation of nucleated cell counts was performed using reference gene primer amplification. TCRdb's table, derived via immunoSEQ multiplex PCR, lists solely in-frame clones and lacks some. D and trimming come from the DNA, and the V and J calls and clone size come from that table. The sample consists of about 330,000 clones, over 70% of them appearing once. Recruitment covered roughly 24 US areas and drew participants whose ages spanned roughly 18 to 100 years. Recovery among Cohort 3 donors was established by two negative PCRs, clearance, or symptom resolution.

The material sequenced was PBMCs or T cells enriched from blood (not recorded which). The clonotype was recovered from a man aged 25-45 years who had recovered from COVID-19. The chain joins TRBV6-5 to TRBJ1-4; the D is unclear. The CDR3 region has the DNA TGTGCCAGCAGTAGTCTCGGGAGTAGTAATGAAAAACTGTTTTTT. Encoded protein: CASSSLGSSNEKLFF.